The clone carrying this T cell receptor (beta chain) has only a few counts. What it binds is not known. The CDR3 is 15 amino acids. Germline V gene data show CDR1 as LNHDA and CDR2 as SQIVND (reference sequence). Trimming removed 5 bases from V and 2 bases from J; junction bases left unmatched: 6. This sample is drawn from a study of T-cell reconstitution after alpha-beta-depleted transplantation in children. Points from the study as a whole: Among T cells one year after transplant, newly produced cells accounted for most counts and diversity. There were some patients whose high TCRbeta diversity at day 60 came from surviving recipient T cells and thymic progenitors. Several hundred expanded graft clones reportedly supplied alpha-beta T cells about two months after transplant.

The TCRbeta library incorporated unique molecular identifiers. TCRdb fed the PCR reads into MiXCR, producing one record per CDR3 protein. The repertoire holds around 700,000 distinct CDR3 sequences, with about 12% as singletons. The chain carries TRBV19 and TRBJ2-3; 8 nucleotides agree with TRBD1. The clonotype comes from a girl aged 2-9 years with congenital amegakaryocytic thrombocytopenia, due to receive a stem cell transplant. Sequenced here: PBMCs, sampled before TCRalphabeta/CD19-depleted stem cell transplant. CDR3 loop: CASSPDRVNTDTQYF. CDR3 DNA: TGTGCCAGTAGTCCGGACAGGGTGAACACAGATACGCAGTATTTT.